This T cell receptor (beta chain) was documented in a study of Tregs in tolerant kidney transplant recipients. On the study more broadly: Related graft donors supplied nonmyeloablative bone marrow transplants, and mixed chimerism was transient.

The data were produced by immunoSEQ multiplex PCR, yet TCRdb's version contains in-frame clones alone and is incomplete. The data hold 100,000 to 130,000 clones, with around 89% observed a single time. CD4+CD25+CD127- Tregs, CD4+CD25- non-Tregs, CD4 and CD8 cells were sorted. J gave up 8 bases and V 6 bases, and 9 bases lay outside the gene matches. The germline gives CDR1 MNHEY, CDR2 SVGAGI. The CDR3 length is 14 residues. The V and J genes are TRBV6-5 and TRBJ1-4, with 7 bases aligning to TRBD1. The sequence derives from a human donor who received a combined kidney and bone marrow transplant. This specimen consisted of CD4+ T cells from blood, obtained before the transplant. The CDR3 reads CASRGGVRGEKLFF. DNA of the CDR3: TGTGCCAGCAGAGGGGGCGTTAGAGGCGAAAAACTGTTTTTT.